This TCR beta chain is drawn from a study of molecular identifiers for immune sequencing clone quantification. The wider study: Five aliquots were made in replicates from the RNA of around 20,000 or 100,000 naive CD8 cells, and four were sequenced.

This clonotype was counted only a few times. Its antigen is not known. The CD8+CD4-CCR7+CD45RA+ phenotype defined the sorted naive CD8 T cells. Each CDR3 protein is one row after TCRdb ran MiXCR on the PCR reads. The sample has about 40,000 distinct CDR3 sequences, 15% to 20% seen once. Study findings and constraints: Clones that had above 20 RNA copies took up over 97% of effector molecules but under 1% in naive cells. Underestimation of highly expanded clone sizes could arise where identical TCR molecules share a barcode.

The sequencing input was naive CD8+ T cells from blood, with Jurkat cell RNA spiked in. Subset meaning: FACS-sorted CD8+CD4-CCR7+CD45RA+ naive T cells. The receptor was derived from a human donor in good health. Some libraries in this study had Jurkat cell RNA spiked in.

CDR3 protein: CASMGTAPINYGYTF. The DNA for the CDR3 is TGTGCCAGCATGGGCACAGCACCGATTAACTATGGCTACACCTTC. The chain employs TRBV28 and TRBJ1-2; D is ambiguous. This CDR3 region has 15 residues. Trimming removed 7 bases from V and 1 base from J, with 16 bases in between. CDR1 and CDR2 (germline): MDHEN, SYDVKM.